Below are 19 T cell receptor beta chains sequenced from a single sample in a study of cytomegalovirus exposure and HLA in healthy donors. Primers: 60 Vbeta forward and 13 Jbeta reverse. TCRdb's table, derived via immunoSEQ multiplex PCR, lists solely in-frame clones and lacks some. The repertoire consists of 80,000 or so clones, with 77% occurring once and the leading ten covering under 3.5%. The specimen was PBMCs. These receptors originate from a middle-aged man in good health and CMV-seropositive.

This chain joins TRBV7-6 and TRBJ1-1; D not certain. The CDR3 runs 13 residues. The V and J ends lost 2 bases and 5 bases respectively, with 9 bases between them. Germline CDR1 is SGHVS and CDR2 is FNYEAQ. CDR3 bases: TGTGCCAGCAGCTTACTAACCAATACTGAAGCTTTCTTT. Protein product: CASSLLTNTEAFF.

The genes are TRBV6-1 and TRBJ1-5, with 10 bases aligning to TRBD1. Germline V gives CDR1 MNHNS, CDR2 SASEGT. The V gene end was trimmed by 8 bases and the J gene end by 1 base; junction bases not matched to a gene: 2. The CDR3 length is 14 residues. The CDR3 DNA reads as TGTGCCAGCGACAGGGGGCAGAGCAATCAGCCCCAGCATTTT. As protein: CASDRGQSNQPQHF.

This clone has only one observation. The J gene is TRBJ2-6, the V gene TRBV4-1, with D tentatively TRBD1 (6 bases). The CDR3 loop spans 17 amino acids. V was shortened by 4 bases and J by 0 bases, with 13 bases between the two germline ends. CDR1 and CDR2 (germline): MGHRA, YSYEKL. The CDR3: CASSRQVGSSGANVLTF. In DNA, the CDR3 is TGCGCCAGCAGCCGACAGGTAGGAAGCTCTGGGGCCAACGTCCTGACTTTC.

The genes are TRBV5-4 and TRBJ2-1, with a tentative D call TRBD2 (7 bases). The germline V gene encodes CDR1 SGHNT and CDR2 YYREEE (reference sequence). Trimming pared 4 bases from V and 10 bases from J, leaving 15 bases between. This CDR3 region has 13 residues. CDR3 DNA sequence: TGTGCCAGCAGCGCGGACTGGGGGGGCGAGCAGTTCTTC. This sequence encodes CASSADWGGEQFF.

V and J are TRBV6-7 and TRBJ2-2; 8 positions match TRBD2. TRBV6-7 is an open reading frame whose function is uncertain. This CDR3 spans 14 amino acids. After removal of 8 bases from V and 4 bases from J, the junction contained 6 bases not matched to a gene. The CDR3 nucleotides read TGTGCCAGCTTCCCAGCGGGAGCCACCGGGGAGCTGTTTTTT. Amino acids: CASFPAGATGELFF.

The J gene is TRBJ1-6, the V gene TRBV19; no clear D. Trimming took 7 bases from V and 10 from J, leaving 14 bases between them. Germline loops: CDR1 LNHDA, CDR2 SQIVND (reference sequence). The CDR3 covers 13 residues. As DNA, the CDR3 is TGTGCCAGTAAGAGGTCCGGAGGCTCACCCCTCCACTTT. Protein product: CASKRSGGSPLHF. The full variable domain, in which reference TRBV19 and TRBJ1-6 provide the parts outside the CDR3, is DGGITQSPKYLFRKEGQNVTLSCEQNLNHDAMYWYRQDPGQGLRLIYYSQIVNDFQKGDIAEGYSVSREKKESFPLTVTSAQKNPTAFYLCASKRSGGSPLHFGNGTRLTVT.

J is TRBJ2-3 and V is TRBV14; 10 nucleotides line up with TRBD2. Germline-derived CDR1 and CDR2 are SGHDN and FVKESK. This CDR3 is 17 amino acids long. V lost 2 bases to trimming and J lost 5 bases; unmatched junction nucleotides: 10. In DNA form, the CDR3 reads TGTGCCAGCAGCCAAACTAGCGGGAAGTATAGTGGAGATACGCAGTATTTT. Its protein product is CASSQTSGKYSGDTQYF.

This clone has just a few counts. The V gene is TRBV5-6, the J gene TRBJ2-7; the match to TRBD1 covers 8 bases. CDR3 length: 18 amino acids. Germline V gene data show CDR1 as SGHDT and CDR2 as YYEEEE. Unmatched junction bases numbered 20, after V lost 4 bases and J lost 5 bases. DNA for the CDR3: TGTGCCAGCAGCATCCAGGGGGCGATTTGGGATAGGCTAGACGAGCAGTACTTC. It codes for CASSIQGAIWDRLDEQYF.

The V call is TRBV27, the J call TRBJ1-2; 7 nucleotides line up with TRBD1. This CDR3 spans 16 amino acids. The trim removed 3 bases at V and 0 bases at J, leaving 7 bases unmatched. Germline-derived CDR1 and CDR2 are MNHEY and SMNVEV (reference sequence). This CDR3 reads CASSLWGQRTNYGYTF. The CDR3 DNA is TGTGCCAGCAGTTTGTGGGGACAGCGAACTAACTATGGCTACACCTTC.

The gene calls are TRBV7-8 and TRBJ2-3; maybe TRBD2 (6 bases). This CDR3 spans 13 amino acids. The V end was cut by 11 bases, the J end by 1 base, with 13 bases between. Germline assignment: CDR1 SGHVS and CDR2 FQNEAQ. The CDR3 coding sequence is TGTGCCGGTCGGGCTAGCGGCACAGATACGCAGTATTTT. Protein sequence: CAGRASGTDTQYF.

The table lists this clone with a few counts. The CDR3 spells CASSMAGGNTEAFF. For the CDR3, the DNA is TGTGCCAGTAGTATGGCGGGGGGGAACACTGAAGCTTTCTTT. The rearrangement joins TRBV19 to TRBJ1-1; tentative D call: TRBD1 (5 bases). This CDR3 region has 14 residues. V lost 3 bases and J 1 base, leaving 9 bases between the germline ends. Germline-derived CDR1 and CDR2 are LNHDA and SQIVND (reference sequence).

This chain connects TRBV7-7 to TRBJ2-7; TRBD1 matches at 9 bases. CDR1 is SSHAT and CDR2 is FNYEAQ in the germline V gene (reference sequence). This CDR3 region has 15 residues. Losses at the gene ends were 3 bases for V and 4 bases for J; bases not matched to a gene: 7. CDR3 sequence: CASSLASGQGYEQYF. CDR3 in DNA: TGTGCCAGCAGCTTGGCCTCGGGACAGGGTTACGAGCAGTACTTC.

A few counts support this clone. The chain combines TRBV11-2 with TRBJ2-7; weak D call: TRBD1 (6 bases). This CDR3 comprises 14 residues. With 3 bases removed from V and 5 bases from J, the gap between germline ends came to 14 bases. Per the germline V gene, CDR1 is SGHAT and CDR2 is FQNNGV. The CDR3 DNA reads TGTGCCAGCAGCTTTAATACAGGGTACGACGAGCAGTACTTC. Amino acids: CASSFNTGYDEQYF.

This chain uses TRBV7-8 with TRBJ2-2; 13 nucleotides match TRBD2. CDR1 SGHVS and CDR2 FQNEAQ come from the germline V gene. The CDR3 totals 17 residues. Trimming removed 6 bases from V and 2 bases from J; junction bases left unmatched: 6. The CDR3 protein is CASRRTSGRANTGELFF. CDR3 DNA: TGTGCCAGCAGACGTACTAGCGGGAGGGCCAACACCGGGGAGCTGTTTTTT.

The genes are TRBV5-1 and TRBJ1-4, with D possibly TRBD1 on 5 matching bases. Germline CDR1 is SGHRS and CDR2 is YFSETQ. The CDR3 covers 15 residues. Trimming removed 1 base from V and 8 bases from J, with 15 bases in between. In DNA form, the CDR3 reads TGCGCCAGCAGCTTGCGGCTCGGGGGAGGAGAAAAACTGTTTTTT. Translating gives CASSLRLGGGEKLFF.

The genes are TRBV6-1 and TRBJ1-1; 9 bases map to TRBD1. The CDR3 runs to 15 residues. The trim removed 4 bases at V and 3 bases at J, leaving 6 bases unmatched. The germline V gene has CDR1 MNHNS and CDR2 SASEGT. The CDR3 sequence: CASSASRDRDTEAFF. CDR3 DNA: TGTGCCAGCAGTGCCTCCCGGGACAGGGACACTGAAGCTTTCTTT.

V is TRBV7-3 and J is TRBJ2-7, with TRBD2 identical over 8 bases. The J segment lost 2 bases and the V segment lost 5 bases, leaving 8 bases of the junction unmatched. Germline V gives CDR1 SGHTA, CDR2 FQGTGA. The CDR3 totals 15 residues. CDR3 sequence reads: CASSHRAGATYEQYF. Here the CDR3 DNA reads TGTGCCAGCAGCCATAGAGCGGGAGCGACCTACGAGCAGTACTTC.

The sample holds a few counts of this clone. The chain links TRBV6-5 to TRBJ2-2, with unresolved D. Germline-derived CDR1 and CDR2 are MNHEY and SVGAGI. The germline V and J ends were trimmed by 8 bases and 2 bases, with 15 bases remaining between them. This CDR3 is 15 amino acids long. As DNA, the CDR3 is TGTGCCAGCGGCCTGAGGAGAACTAACACCGGGGAGCTGTTTTTT. Translation gives CASGLRRTNTGELFF.

The chain joins TRBV4-2 to TRBJ2-1; D is perhaps TRBD2 (6 bases). Germline assignment: CDR1 LGHNA and CDR2 YNFKEQ. Trimming shortened V by 7 bases and J by 0 bases, and 13 bases separated the two germline ends. The CDR3 runs to 15 residues. For the CDR3, the DNA is TGTGCCAGCACCATCTCCGGGAGCTCCTACAATGAGCAGTTCTTC. Protein: CASTISGSSYNEQFF.